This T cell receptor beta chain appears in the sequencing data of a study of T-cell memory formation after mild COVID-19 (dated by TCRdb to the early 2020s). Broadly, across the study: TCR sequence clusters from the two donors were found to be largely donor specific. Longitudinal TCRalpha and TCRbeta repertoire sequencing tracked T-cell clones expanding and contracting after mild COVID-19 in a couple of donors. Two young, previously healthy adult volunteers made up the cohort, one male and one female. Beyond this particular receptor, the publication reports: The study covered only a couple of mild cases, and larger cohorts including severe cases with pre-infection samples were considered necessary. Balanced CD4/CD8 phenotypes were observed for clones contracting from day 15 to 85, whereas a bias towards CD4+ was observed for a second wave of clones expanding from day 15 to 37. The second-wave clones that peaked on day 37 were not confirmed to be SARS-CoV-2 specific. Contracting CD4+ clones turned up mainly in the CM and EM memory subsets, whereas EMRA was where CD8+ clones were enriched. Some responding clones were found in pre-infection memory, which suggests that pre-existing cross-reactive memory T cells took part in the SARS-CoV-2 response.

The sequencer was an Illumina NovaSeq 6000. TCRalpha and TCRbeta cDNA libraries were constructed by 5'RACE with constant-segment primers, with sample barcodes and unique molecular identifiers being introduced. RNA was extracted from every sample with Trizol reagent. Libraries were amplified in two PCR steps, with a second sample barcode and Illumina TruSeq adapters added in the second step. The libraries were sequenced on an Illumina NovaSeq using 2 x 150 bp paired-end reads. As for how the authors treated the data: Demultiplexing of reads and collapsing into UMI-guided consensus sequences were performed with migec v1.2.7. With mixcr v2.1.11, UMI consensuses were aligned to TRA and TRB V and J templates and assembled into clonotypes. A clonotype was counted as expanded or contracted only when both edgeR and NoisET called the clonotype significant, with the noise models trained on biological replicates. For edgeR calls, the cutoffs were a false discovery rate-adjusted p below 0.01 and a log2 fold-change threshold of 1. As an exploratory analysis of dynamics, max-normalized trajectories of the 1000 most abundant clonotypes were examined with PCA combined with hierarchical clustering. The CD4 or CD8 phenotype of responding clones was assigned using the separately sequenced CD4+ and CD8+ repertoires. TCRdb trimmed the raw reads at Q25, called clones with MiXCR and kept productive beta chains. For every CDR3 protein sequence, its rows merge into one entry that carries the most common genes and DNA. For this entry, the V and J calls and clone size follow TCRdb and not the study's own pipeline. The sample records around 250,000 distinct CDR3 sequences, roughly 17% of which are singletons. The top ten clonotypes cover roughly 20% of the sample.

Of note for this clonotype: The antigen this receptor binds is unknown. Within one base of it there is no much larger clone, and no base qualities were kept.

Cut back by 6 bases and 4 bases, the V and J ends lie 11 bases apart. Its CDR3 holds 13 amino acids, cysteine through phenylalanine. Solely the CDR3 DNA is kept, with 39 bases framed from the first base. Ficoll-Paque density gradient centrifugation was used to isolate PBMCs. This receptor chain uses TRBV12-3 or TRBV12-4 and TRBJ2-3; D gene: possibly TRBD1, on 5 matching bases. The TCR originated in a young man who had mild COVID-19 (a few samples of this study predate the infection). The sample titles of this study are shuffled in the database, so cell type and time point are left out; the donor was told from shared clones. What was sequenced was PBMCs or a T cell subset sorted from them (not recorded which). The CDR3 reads CASRLTGSDTQYF. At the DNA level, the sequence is TGTGCCAGCAGACTAACAGGATCAGATACGCAGTATTTT.